Listed below are T cell receptor beta chains from one sample, sequenced in a study of T cell responses to AZD1222 COVID-19 vaccine. TCRdb's table, derived via immunoSEQ multiplex PCR, lists solely in-frame clones and lacks some. There are approximately 83,000 clones in the sample; over 80% occur only once, and less than 5.5% lies in the top ten. This sample comprised peripheral blood, obtained on day 0 of MenACWY control vaccination. Receptors were obtained from an adult in good health. Both conserved end residues are part of each CDR3. D genes are given only for firm matches. Size is omitted from some rows. Given values are once, few, many or a class for expanded clones.

CDR3nt | CDR3aa | abundance | j_gene | len | d_gene | v_gene
TGTGCCAGCAGCCACCCCACCGGGAGTTACAATGAGCAGTTCTTC | CASSHPTGSYNEQFF | - | TRBJ2-1 | 15 | - | TRBV6-2/TRBV6-3
TGTGCCAGCAGGGACGGACTACTCACCGGGACAGCGACTTTCTCTGGGGCCAACGTCCTGACTTTC | CASRDGLLTGTATFSGANVLTF | once | TRBJ2-6 | 22 | - | TRBV6-4
TGCGCCAGCAGTGAGTCGAAGTTCAATCAGCCCCAGCATTTT | CASSESKFNQPQHF | once | TRBJ1-5 | 14 | - | TRBV10-2
TGTGCCAGCAGGCGACTAGCGGGAGCCAATGAGCAGTTCTTC | CASRRLAGANEQFF | - | TRBJ2-1 | 14 | TRBD2 | TRBV2
TGCGCCAGCAGCCAAGATCGCGGGGGAGCTAACTATGGCTACACCTTC | CASSQDRGGANYGYTF | - | TRBJ1-2 | 16 | - | TRBV4-3
TGTGCCAGCACTAGGGGGGGGGCGTATGGTTTCGCTGAAGCTTTCTTT | CASTRGGAYGFAEAFF | - | TRBJ1-1 | 16 | - | TRBV25-1
TGTGCCAGCAGCCAGGGGACCGGGGGCGGGCTATACAATGAGCAGTTCTTC | CASSQGTGGGLYNEQFF | - | TRBJ2-1 | 17 | - | TRBV3-1/TRBV3-2
TGTGCCAGCAGTATCACAGGGGGAGGGACTGAAGCTTTCTTT | CASSITGGGTEAFF | - | TRBJ1-1 | 14 | TRBD1 | TRBV2
TGTGCCTGGAGCGCCGACGGGATCAATCAGCCCCAGCATTTT | CAWSADGINQPQHF | - | TRBJ1-5 | 14 | - | TRBV30
TGTGCCAGTCAAACTTTCGGAAACACCATATATTTT | CASQTFGNTIYF | - | TRBJ1-3 | 12 | - | TRBV19
TGTGCCAGCAGCTTGGTTCGGGGGCTAGGCACTGAAGCTTTCTTT | CASSLVRGLGTEAFF | - | TRBJ1-1 | 15 | - | TRBV5-4
TGTGCCAGTCCGGACAGGGGCTACGAGCAGTACTTC | CASPDRGYEQYF | - | TRBJ2-7 | 12 | TRBD1 | TRBV27
TGTGCCAGCAGTGAATGGGGAGAGAACACTGAAGCTTTCTTT | CASSEWGENTEAFF | - | TRBJ1-1 | 14 | - | TRBV6-1
TGCGCCAGCAGCCCCCATGTGGGAACTGAAGCTTTCTTT | CASSPHVGTEAFF | - | TRBJ1-1 | 13 | - | TRBV4-3
TGTGCCAGCAGCCAGGGACTAGAAAGCGAGCAGTACTTC | CASSQGLESEQYF | - | TRBJ2-7 | 13 | TRBD2 | TRBV4-2
TGTGCCAGCAGCCAACCTGACACAGCGGGCACTGAAGCTTTCTTT | CASSQPDTAGTEAFF | - | TRBJ1-1 | 15 | - | TRBV4-2
TGTGCCAGCAGTGGTAGGGGGTTGGCACCCCTCCACTTT | CASSGRGLAPLHF | - | TRBJ1-6 | 13 | - | TRBV2
TGTGCCAGCAGCCTTTCGGTAACGGGAGGAGATGAGCAGTTCTTC | CASSLSVTGGDEQFF | - | TRBJ2-1 | 15 | TRBD2 | TRBV9
TGTGCCAGCAGCTCCGTCGCGGGACAGGGTAGGGAAAGCTCCTACGAGCAGTACTTC | CASSSVAGQGRESSYEQYF | - | TRBJ2-7 | 19 | TRBD1 | TRBV7-9
TGTGCCAGCAACCCCCAAAGGAGGGGCGGTGGGGAGCTGTTTTTT | CASNPQRRGGGELFF | - | TRBJ2-2 | 15 | - | TRBV6-5
TGTGCCAGCAGTTACGGGGACACGAACTACGAGCAGTACTTC | CASSYGDTNYEQYF | - | TRBJ2-7 | 14 | - | TRBV6-6
TGTGCCAGCAGTAGTGACGGTGGAAACACCATATATTTT | CASSSDGGNTIYF | - | TRBJ1-3 | 13 | - | TRBV6-5
TGTGCCAGTAGTATAGGCGGGGCCACAGATACGCAGTATTTT | CASSIGGATDTQYF | - | TRBJ2-3 | 14 | - | TRBV19
TGTGCCAGCAGTGATTTCCAGGACTATGGCTACACCTTC | CASSDFQDYGYTF | - | TRBJ1-2 | 13 | - | TRBV6-1
TGTGCCAGCAGCTGGGGACAGGGACATTACGAGCAGTACTTC | CASSWGQGHYEQYF | - | TRBJ2-7 | 14 | TRBD1 | TRBV7-2
TGTGCCAGCTCACCAATAGGAGGAGTAGACACTGAAGCTTTCTTT | CASSPIGGVDTEAFF | - | TRBJ1-1 | 15 | - | TRBV18
TGCAGCGGGAATCAGGGGAAGAACACTGAAGCTTTCTTT | CSGNQGKNTEAFF | - | TRBJ1-1 | 13 | - | TRBV29-1
TGCGCCAGCAGCCCGGGTTATGCGCGGGAGGGCCTAACCGGGGAGCTGTTTTTT | CASSPGYAREGLTGELFF | - | TRBJ2-2 | 18 | TRBD2 | TRBV4-3
TGTGCCAGCAGCCAAGTGGTAGGCGGGAGCTCCTACAATGAGCAGTTCTTC | CASSQVVGGSSYNEQFF | - | TRBJ2-1 | 17 | TRBD2 | TRBV14
TGTGCCAGCAGCGCAAACAGGGCCAATCAGCCCCAGCATTTT | CASSANRANQPQHF | - | TRBJ1-5 | 14 | - | TRBV11-2
TGTGCCAGCACTAAAGGGGCAGTTTACAACTATGGCTACACCTTC | CASTKGAVYNYGYTF | - | TRBJ1-2 | 15 | - | TRBV6-5
TGCGCCAGCCTCCCGGGACAGGGGCTTGGGAACACTGAAGCTTTCTTT | CASLPGQGLGNTEAFF | - | TRBJ1-1 | 16 | TRBD1 | TRBV5-1
TGTGCCAGCCTAGGAAGCCCTAACTATGGCTACACCTTC | CASLGSPNYGYTF | - | TRBJ1-2 | 13 | - | TRBV28
TGCGCCACGACGGGACTAGCGGGCAATGAGCAGTTCTTC | CATTGLAGNEQFF | - | TRBJ2-1 | 13 | TRBD2 | TRBV10-1
TGTGCCAGCGGGCCGGGACAGACCTATGAGGGCTACACCTTC | CASGPGQTYEGYTF | - | TRBJ1-2 | 14 | TRBD1 | TRBV11-2
TGTGCCAGAGACCAATTCAGGGGACCCAAGGTCGGAACTGTTTTT | CARDQFRGPKVGTVF | - | TRBJ1-4 | 15 | - | TRBV19
TGTGCCAGCAGCATAAGGCCCGGGGGGGATTATGGCTACACCTTC | CASSIRPGGDYGYTF | - | TRBJ1-2 | 15 | - | TRBV9
TGTGCCAGCAGTAGAAATGAGCAGTTCTTC | CASSRNEQFF | - | TRBJ2-1 | 10 | - | TRBV12-3/TRBV12-4
TGTGCCAGCAGCTTAAGGGGCTACACCTTC | CASSLRGYTF | - | TRBJ1-2 | 10 | - | TRBV7-9
TGTGCCAGCAGCCAGGTACCGAAAGAGACCCAGTACTTC | CASSQVPKETQYF | - | TRBJ2-5 | 13 | - | TRBV3-1/TRBV3-2
TGTGCCAGCAGTCCCCCGGGACAAGAGACCCAGTACTTC | CASSPPGQETQYF | - | TRBJ2-5 | 13 | - | TRBV28
TGTGCCAGCAGCAAGTACAATGAGCAGTTCTTC | CASSKYNEQFF | - | TRBJ2-1 | 11 | - | TRBV3-1/TRBV3-2
TGTGCCAGCAGTCCCCCGGGACAGAACTACGAGCAGTACTTC | CASSPPGQNYEQYF | - | TRBJ2-7 | 14 | TRBD1 | TRBV6-6
TGTGCCAGCAGGGGAGGTGCTTCTGGAAACACCATATATTTT | CASRGGASGNTIYF | - | TRBJ1-3 | 14 | - | TRBV9